One and the same sample provided the 25 T cell receptor beta chains below, sequenced in a study of cytomegalovirus exposure and HLA in healthy donors. Clones were read by immunoSEQ multiplex PCR, and TCRdb kept only the in-frame ones, dropping some. The repertoire consists of about 280,000 clones, with 70% to 90% occurring once and the leading ten covering 1%. Source material: PBMCs. These receptors were taken from a woman aged 18-29 years in good health and CMV-seronegative.

This chain joins TRBV5-6 and TRBJ2-3; D not certain. CDR3 length: 14 residues. Per germline, CDR1 SGHDT and CDR2 YYEEEE. V shed 2 bases and J shed 0 bases, with 7 bases lying between them. As DNA, the CDR3 is TGTGCCAGCAGCTTTTTTCCTAGCACAGATACGCAGTATTTT. Translating it yields CASSFFPSTDTQYF.

The chain couples TRBV6-5 to TRBJ2-3, with 8 positions matching TRBD1. This CDR3 region has 14 residues. V dropped 2 bases and J dropped 4; count of bases not matched to a gene: 2. Germline values: CDR1 MNHEY, CDR2 SVGAGI. The CDR3, as DNA: TGTGCCAGCAGTTACGGACAGGGACCAGATACGCAGTATTTT. It specifies CASSYGQGPDTQYF.

This clone was recorded a few times. The chain links TRBV11-2 to TRBJ2-5; maybe TRBD2 (7 bases). With 5 bases removed from V and 5 bases from J, the gap between germline ends came to 18 bases. The CDR3 is made up of 15 amino acids. Germline CDR1 SGHAT, CDR2 FQNNGV. Here the CDR3 reads CASSLRGRGGETQYF. The CDR3 coding sequence is TGTGCCAGCAGCCTCCGGGGCAGGGGAGGGGAGACCCAGTACTTC.

This rearrangement joins TRBV29-1 to TRBJ1-2; the match to TRBD1 covers 9 bases. CDR1 and CDR2 from the germline V gene are SQVTM and ANQGSEA. This CDR3 contains 13 residues. J was trimmed by 10 bases and V by 6 bases; bases with no gene match: 12. The CDR3 loop is CSVLSGTGNPYTF. The CDR3 DNA is TGCAGCGTCCTATCCGGGACAGGGAACCCCTACACCTTC.

The chain is built from TRBV29-1 and TRBJ1-4, with D perhaps TRBD1 (6 bases). Germline values: CDR1 SQVTM, CDR2 ANQGSEA. V was trimmed by 3 bases and J by 4 bases, leaving 6 bases between them. The CDR3 covers 12 residues. CDR3 region: CSVDRGNEKLFF. CDR3 in DNA: TGCAGCGTTGACAGGGGTAATGAAAAACTGTTTTTT.

This clone appeared once. The chain combines TRBV6-1 with TRBJ2-7; 10 bases line up with TRBD2. Losses at the gene ends were 2 bases for V and 9 bases for J; bases not matched to a gene: 10. Germline CDR1 and CDR2: MNHNS and SASEGT. This CDR3 comprises 15 residues. CDR3 residues: CASSESASGGRGQYF. CDR3 DNA: TGTGCCAGCAGTGAATCGGCTAGCGGGGGAAGGGGGCAGTACTTC.

The table lists this clone with a count of one. The rearrangement joins TRBV6-5 to TRBJ2-7; no clear D. This CDR3 region has 15 residues. Trimming took off 5 bases at V and 5 bases at J, with 19 bases between the two ends. Looked up from germline, CDR1 is MNHEY and CDR2 is SVGAGI. Written as DNA, the CDR3 is TGTGCCAGCAGTCCCACACTATATGCCACGGACGAGCAGTACTTC. This sequence encodes CASSPTLYATDEQYF.

The chain has TRBV30 and TRBJ1-3; D remains unclear. V lost 4 bases and J lost 0, with 10 bases in between. CDR3 length equals 14 residues. Germline loops: CDR1 GTSNPN, CDR2 SVGIG (reference sequence). CDR3 residues: CAWTVGFSGNTIYF. The CDR3 DNA is TGTGCCTGGACCGTCGGGTTCTCTGGAAACACCATATATTTT.

This rearrangement joins TRBV27 to TRBJ2-7, with D possibly matching TRBD2 (6 bases). Trimming removed 6 bases at V and 3 bases at J, with 18 bases between. CDR1 MNHEY and CDR2 SMNVEV come from the germline V gene (reference sequence). The length of the CDR3 is 15 residues. CDR3 bases: TGTGCCAGCAGCCTACCGGGACTGGGGTTCTACGAGCAGTACTTC. Protein product: CASSLPGLGFYEQYF.

The rearrangement uses TRBV29-1 and TRBJ2-1; 11 nucleotides align to TRBD2. This CDR3 is 15 amino acids long. The junction had 9 bases not matched to a gene; V was cut back by 7 bases and J by 4 bases. The V gene's germline CDR1 is SQVTM and CDR2 ANQGSEA. CDR3 in DNA: TGCAGCGGGGGACTAGCGGAAAAAGCGTACAATGAGCAGTTCTTC. Its translation: CSGGLAEKAYNEQFF.

This rearrangement joins TRBV30 to TRBJ2-7, with 9 bases fitting TRBD2. Germline lookup yields CDR1 GTSNPN and CDR2 SVGIG (reference sequence). V lost 2 bases, J lost 10 bases, and 6 bases stayed unmatched. The CDR3 runs 12 residues. The CDR3 nucleotides read TGTGCCTGGAGTCCCTCTAGCGGGAAACAGTACTTC. Protein product: CAWSPSSGKQYF. The entire variable domain, with the rest obtained from reference TRBV30 and TRBJ2-7, is as follows: SQTIHQWPATLVQPVGSPLSLECTVEGTSNPNLYWYRQAAGRGLQLLFYSVGIGQISSEVPQNLSASRPQDRQFILSSKKLLLSDSGFYLCAWSPSSGKQYFGPGTRLTVT.

The chain combines TRBV6-5 with TRBJ2-2, with a possible D match to TRBD1 (6 bases). With 6 bases removed from V and 6 bases from J, the gap between germline ends came to 17 bases. The CDR3 is made up of 15 amino acids. CDR1 and CDR2 (germline): MNHEY, SVGAGI. CDR3 DNA: TGTGCCAGCAGACCACCAGGGGCTCGCGCCGGGGAGCTGTTTTTT. Protein product: CASRPPGARAGELFF.

CDR3 residues: CASSPAAWGRETQYF. CDR3 nucleotide sequence: TGTGCCAGCAGCCCGGCGGCCTGGGGGCGGGAGACCCAGTACTTC. This sequence joins TRBV5-6 and TRBJ2-5, with D tentatively TRBD1 (6 bases). Germline lookup yields CDR1 SGHDT and CDR2 YYEEEE. The CDR3 extends over 15 amino acids. V was clipped by 4 bases and J by 5 bases, with 18 bases between them.

The rearrangement links TRBV30 to TRBJ1-1; TRBD1 matches at 7 bases. Germline V gene data show CDR1 as GTSNPN and CDR2 as SVGIG (reference sequence). The CDR3 totals 13 residues. V lost 2 bases and J lost 6; bases outside the gene matches: 6. CDR3 in amino acids: CAWSLGDSAEAFF. CDR3 bases: TGTGCCTGGAGTTTAGGGGACAGCGCTGAAGCTTTCTTT.

The rearrangement joins TRBV7-2 to TRBJ2-1; D call uncertain. Germline-derived CDR1 and CDR2 are SGHTA and FQGNSA. CDR3 size: 14 residues. V gave up 6 bases and J gave up 3 bases, with 12 bases separating them. CDR3 DNA: TGTGCCAGCAGTGCCGAACTCCGCTACAATGAGCAGTTCTTC. It is translated as CASSAELRYNEQFF. Together with reference TRBV7-2 and TRBJ2-1, the CDR3 gives the full variable domain: GAGVSQSPSNKVTEKGKDVELRCDPISGHTALYWYRQSLGQGLEFLIYFQGNSAPDKSGLPSDRFSAERTGGSVSTLTIQRTQQEDSAVYLCASSAELRYNEQFFGPGTRLTVL.

The J gene is TRBJ1-6, the V gene TRBV7-2; 7 bases align to TRBD1. This CDR3 has 15 residues. Trimming took 0 bases from V and 6 from J; bases not matched to a gene: 2. Germline lookup yields CDR1 SGHTA and CDR2 FQGNSA. Written as DNA, the CDR3 is TGTGCCAGCAGCTTAGCGGGGACAGCTAATTCACCCCTCCACTTT. As protein: CASSLAGTANSPLHF.

V gene TRBV5-6 combines with J gene TRBJ2-7, with 7 bases lining up with TRBD1. CDR1 is SGHDT, CDR2 YYEEEE, per germline. This CDR3 has 15 amino acids. V shed 1 base, J shed 3 bases, and the junction held 7 bases outside the gene matches. CDR3 amino acids: CASSLYDRDNYEQYF. The CDR3, as DNA: TGTGCCAGCAGCTTGTATGACAGGGACAACTACGAGCAGTACTTC.

The rearrangement joins TRBV7-6 to TRBJ1-5, with 11 positions matching TRBD1. The CDR3 runs to 19 residues. V shed 5 bases and J 1 base; nucleotides not matched to a gene: 13. Germline lookup yields CDR1 SGHVS and CDR2 FNYEAQ. In nucleotides, the CDR3 is TGTGCCAGCAGCCCCAAAAGTTGGACAGGGGGCAAAAGCAATCAGCCCCAGCATTTT. The encoded protein is CASSPKSWTGGKSNQPQHF.

The chain recombines TRBV5-1 with TRBJ2-1; a weak D match, TRBD2 (6 bases). This CDR3 is built from 15 residues. The germline CDR1 and CDR2 sequences are SGHRS and YFSETQ. V was clipped by 0 bases and J by 7 bases, with 14 bases between them. The CDR3 sequence is CASSLGRGPLNEQFF. CDR3 bases: TGCGCCAGCAGCTTGGGGAGGGGACCGTTAAATGAGCAGTTCTTC.

This chain links TRBV29-1 with TRBJ2-2; 12 nucleotides align to TRBD2. CDR3 size: 15 residues. Germline V gives CDR1 SQVTM, CDR2 ANQGSEA. V dropped 7 bases and J dropped 4; count of bases not matched to a gene: 7. The CDR3 region has the DNA TGCAGCGACCGACTAGCGGGAGAGATCACCGGGGAGCTGTTTTTT. Translating gives CSDRLAGEITGELFF.

The J gene is TRBJ2-3, the V gene TRBV12-5; 15 nucleotides match TRBD2. V trimming: 5 bases; J trimming: 0 bases; junction bases outside the gene matches: 3. Germline V gene lookup returns CDR1 LGHNT and CDR2 FRNRAP. The CDR3 length is 17 residues. The CDR3 is CASGPGTSGRSTDTQYF. The CDR3 bases are TGTGCTAGTGGTCCAGGGACTAGCGGGAGGAGCACAGATACGCAGTATTTT.

The chain joins TRBV27 to TRBJ1-4; D unclear. The CDR3 spans 14 residues. Per the germline V gene, CDR1 is MNHEY and CDR2 is SMNVEV (reference sequence). Trimming pared 2 bases from V and 5 bases from J, leaving 9 bases between. For the CDR3, the DNA is TGTGCCAGCAGTTTAACACAGTTCAATGAAAAACTGTTTTTT. Its protein is CASSLTQFNEKLFF.

This chain uses TRBV6-1 with TRBJ2-7, with 7 positions matching TRBD2. The J segment lost 4 bases and the V segment lost 11 bases, leaving 8 bases of the junction unmatched. The CDR3 is 12 amino acids. Germline V CDR1 and CDR2: MNHNS, SASEGT. CDR3 residues: CAARDYLYEQYF. As DNA, the CDR3 is TGTGCCGCCCGGGACTACCTGTACGAGCAGTACTTC.

The chain employs TRBV27 and TRBJ2-3; a possible D gene is TRBD1 (5 bases). Germline-derived CDR1 and CDR2 are MNHEY and SMNVEV (reference sequence). There are 14 residues in the CDR3. The V gene lost 8 bases and the J gene lost 0 bases, with 12 bases spanning the gap. The CDR3 nucleotides are TGTGCCAGCTGGGCAGGGCCAAGCACAGATACGCAGTATTTT. Translated: CASWAGPSTDTQYF.

CDR3 DNA sequence: TGTGCCGCGGGGGGCTACGAGCAGTACTTC. Protein sequence: CAAGGYEQYF. The chain combines TRBV6-5 with TRBJ2-7; 8 nucleotides agree with TRBD2. Trimming at V came to 11 bases and at J to 3 bases, leaving 0 bases not matched to a gene. Germline lookup yields CDR1 MNHEY and CDR2 SVGAGI. CDR3 length: 10 residues.